These T cell receptor beta chains were read from a single sample in a study of siplizumab effects on memory and regulatory T cells. The repertoire was sequenced with immunoSEQ multiplex PCR; TCRdb's copy has only in-frame clones and lacks some. The repertoire has about 100,000 clones, 94% of them found once; the top ten carry 1% to 1.5%. Sequencing was carried out using non-Treg CD4+ T cells sorted from blood. These receptors all come from a human donor in good health. Each CDR3 is given with its conserved first and last residue. A D gene is named only where the DNA matches it firmly. Some rows have no size entry. The others give once, few or many, or a class for an expanded clone.

TRBV4-1	-	15	-	TRBJ1-2	TGCGCCAGCAGCCAAGATGGGGCAGGGGACTATGGCTACACCTTC	CASSQDGAGDYGYTF
TRBV10-2	-	14	TRBD2	TRBJ2-2	TGCGCCAGCAGAGCTAGCGGGGACACCGGGGAGCTGTTTTTT	CASRASGDTGELFF
TRBV6-6	-	12	-	TRBJ2-5	TGTGCCAGCAGTTACTCGCGAGATACCCAGTACTTC	CASSYSRDTQYF
TRBV6-1	-	16	TRBD2	TRBJ2-2	TGTGCCAGCAGTGGAGGACTAGCGGCGAACACCGGGGAGCTGTTTTTT	CASSGGLAANTGELFF
TRBV7-9	-	14	TRBD2	TRBJ2-5	TGTGCCAGCAGCTTGGTTGCGGGAGTGGAGACCCAGTACTTC	CASSLVAGVETQYF
TRBV7-9	-	16	TRBD1	TRBJ2-1	TGTGCCAGCAGCTTAGGATCGGGAGGACAGGGGGTCGAGCAGTTCTTC	CASSLGSGGQGVEQFF
TRBV28	-	13	-	TRBJ1-2	TGTGCCAGCAGTTATGGGGGTAACTATGGCTACACCTTC	CASSYGGNYGYTF
TRBV23-1	-	17	TRBD1	TRBJ1-2	TGCGCCAGCAGTCAATCTTTTGGGGACAGGGGGCTGGAGGGCTACACCTTC	CASSQSFGDRGLEGYTF
TRBV6-5	-	15	-	TRBJ2-7	TGTGCCAGCAGATCCCCTTACACTACCTCCTACGAGCAGTACTTC	CASRSPYTTSYEQYF
TRBV18	once	17	TRBD2	TRBJ2-1	TGTGCCAGCTCACCACCCCTCGGGACTAGCGATTACAATGAGCAGTTCTTC	CASSPPLGTSDYNEQFF
TRBV28	-	15	-	TRBJ2-2	TGTGCCAGCAGTAACCGACACGTAGCCACCGGGGAGCTGTTTTTT	CASSNRHVATGELFF
TRBV7-3	-	16	TRBD1	TRBJ2-7	TGTGCCAGCAGCCTTCAGACCGGGACAGGGTTTTCCGAGCAGTACTTC	CASSLQTGTGFSEQYF
TRBV5-4	few	15	TRBD1	TRBJ2-7	TGTGCCAGCAGATCGGACAGGGCCGGGCGCTACGAGCAGTACTTC	CASRSDRAGRYEQYF
TRBV7-2	-	12	-	TRBJ2-3	TGTGCCAGCAGCCCGGAGCTAGATACGCAGTATTTT	CASSPELDTQYF
TRBV5-1	-	15	-	TRBJ1-4	TGCGCCAGCAGCAACTTACCTACAACTAATGAAAAACTGTTTTTT	CASSNLPTTNEKLFF
TRBV27	-	14	TRBD1	TRBJ2-1	TGTGCCAGCAGTTCACAGGGGACGTACAATGAGCAGTTCTTC	CASSSQGTYNEQFF
TRBV19	-	16	-	TRBJ2-7	TGTGCCAGTAGTTCGTTGGAGAGCGGCAGCCCCTACGAGCAGTACTTC	CASSSLESGSPYEQYF
TRBV15	-	15	-	TRBJ2-6	TGTGCCACCAGCAGAGATCTAGCTGGGGCCAACGTCCTGACTTTC	CATSRDLAGANVLTF
TRBV2	-	13	-	TRBJ2-2	TGTGCCAGCAAGTGGGCTAACACCGGGGAGCTGTTTTTT	CASKWANTGELFF
TRBV19	-	16	TRBD1	TRBJ1-5	TGTGCCAGTAGTACACATCCCCAGGGACAGAATCAGCCCCAGCATTTT	CASSTHPQGQNQPQHF
TRBV6-5	once	14	TRBD2	TRBJ2-1	TGTGCCAGCAGTTACGGGACTAGAGACAATGAGCAGTTCTTC	CASSYGTRDNEQFF
TRBV6-5	once	11	-	TRBJ2-7	TGTGCCAGCAGTTCCCCGTTCGAGCAGTACTTC	CASSSPFEQYF
TRBV27	-	17	-	TRBJ2-1	TGTGCCAGCAGTTTGGGGACCCCTACTATGCCCTACAATGAGCAGTTCTTC	CASSLGTPTMPYNEQFF
TRBV7-3	few	14	-	TRBJ2-2	TGTGCCAGCAGCTTAAATCCCAACACCGGGGAGCTGTTTTTT	CASSLNPNTGELFF
TRBV9	-	15	TRBD1	TRBJ2-3	TGTGCCAGCAGCGCAACAGGGGGCTCGAGGGATACGCAGTATTTT	CASSATGGSRDTQYF
TRBV9	-	17	TRBD2	TRBJ2-3	TGTGCCAGCAGCGTAACTCCTGGACTAGCGGGCACAGATACGCAGTATTTT	CASSVTPGLAGTDTQYF
TRBV19	-	16	-	TRBJ2-3	TGTGCCAGTAAGGACCGGGACACCTCAAACGCAGATACGCAGTATTTT	CASKDRDTSNADTQYF